Following are 2 T cell receptor beta chains from one sample sequenced in a study of OX40 agonist ivuxolimab in advanced cancers. Produced via immunoSEQ multiplex PCR; TCRdb's table is partial and in-frame only. The data show tens of thousands of clones, with less than 90% seen just once and more than 0.95% held by the top ten. The sequencing used CD4+ or CD8+ T cells sorted from blood, collected in a trial of the OX40 agonist ivuxolimab. All receptors derive from an adult with an advanced solid tumor such as melanoma, head and neck, liver or kidney cancer.

This clone has only a few counts. This CDR3 reads CASSPRRAYEQYF. Written as DNA, the CDR3 is TGTGCCAGCAGCCCCAGGAGGGCTTACGAGCAGTACTTC. The genes are TRBV27 and TRBJ2-7, with a weak D call TRBD2 (6 bases). Germline V gene lookup returns CDR1 MNHEY and CDR2 SMNVEV (reference sequence). V dropped 6 bases and J dropped 4 bases, with 13 bases sitting between them. The CDR3 has 13 residues.

The chain employs TRBV6-6 and TRBJ1-2; 9 nucleotides agree with TRBD1. J was trimmed by 4 bases and V by 6 bases; bases with no gene match: 9. CDR3 length: 15 residues. CDR1 is MNHNY and CDR2 is SVGAGI in the germline V gene (reference sequence). Here the CDR3 DNA reads TGTGCCAGCAGACACTCGACAGGGGGATTCTATGGCTACACCTTC. Its protein product is CASRHSTGGFYGYTF.